This T cell receptor (beta chain) stems from a study of blood T cell repertoires in COVID-19. About the research overall: The United States, Italy and Spain provided the acute and convalescent COVID-19 samples.

Germline values: CDR1 LGHNA, CDR2 YNFKEQ. The CDR3 covers 15 residues. Germline trimming cut 0 bases from V and 4 bases from J; bases unmatched to any gene: 4. Sequenced by immunoSEQ multiplex PCR; TCRdb stores in-frame clones only, minus some. Among about 190,000 clones listed, about 88% were seen once. The chain links TRBV4-2 to TRBJ2-7; 9 bases align to TRBD1. What was sequenced was peripheral blood. This receptor was obtained from a middle-aged woman who had recovered from COVID-19. The CDR3 DNA is TGTGCCAGCAGCCAAGAAACAGGGGGCGCGTACGAGCAGTACTTC. This gives the protein CASSQETGGAYEQYF.